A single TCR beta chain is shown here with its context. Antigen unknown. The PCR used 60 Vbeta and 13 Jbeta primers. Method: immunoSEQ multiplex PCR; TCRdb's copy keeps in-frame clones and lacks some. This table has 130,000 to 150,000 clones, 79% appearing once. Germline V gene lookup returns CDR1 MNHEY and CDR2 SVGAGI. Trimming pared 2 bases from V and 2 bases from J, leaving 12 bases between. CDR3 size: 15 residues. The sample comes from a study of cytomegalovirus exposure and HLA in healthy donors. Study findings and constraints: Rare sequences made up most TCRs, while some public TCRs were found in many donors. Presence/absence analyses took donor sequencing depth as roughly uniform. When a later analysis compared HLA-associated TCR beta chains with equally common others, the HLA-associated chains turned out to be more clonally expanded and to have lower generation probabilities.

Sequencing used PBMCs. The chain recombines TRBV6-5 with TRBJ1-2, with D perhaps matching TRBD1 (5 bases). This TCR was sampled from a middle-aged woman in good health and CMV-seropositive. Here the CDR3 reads CASSYTSTENYGYTF. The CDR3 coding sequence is TGTGCCAGCAGTTACACCTCGACAGAAAACTATGGCTACACCTTC.